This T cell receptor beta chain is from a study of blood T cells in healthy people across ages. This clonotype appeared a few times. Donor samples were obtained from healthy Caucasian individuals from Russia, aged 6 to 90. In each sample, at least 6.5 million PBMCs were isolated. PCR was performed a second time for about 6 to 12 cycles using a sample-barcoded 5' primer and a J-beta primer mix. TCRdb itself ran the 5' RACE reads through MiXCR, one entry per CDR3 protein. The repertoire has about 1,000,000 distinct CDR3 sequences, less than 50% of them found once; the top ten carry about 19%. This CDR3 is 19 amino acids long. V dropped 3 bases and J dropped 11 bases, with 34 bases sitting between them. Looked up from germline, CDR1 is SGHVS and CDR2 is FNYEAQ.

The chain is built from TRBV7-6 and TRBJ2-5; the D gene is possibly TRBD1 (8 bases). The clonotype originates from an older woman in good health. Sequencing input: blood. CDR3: CASSFKGFRGQAGGNEQYF. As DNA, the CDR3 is TGTGCCAGCAGCTTTAAGGGGTTTAGGGGACAGGCCGGGGGGAATGAGCAGTACTTC.